This TCR beta chain was recorded in a study of regulatory T cells in long-lasting Graves disease. Noted time point: persistent/refractory GD, antithyroid drugs over 5 years with positive TRAb. With RNA extracted from PBMCs as input, the TCR library was made. Researchers made TCR beta libraries by using iRepertoire HTBI primers and running Arm-PCR on CDR3 regions. TCRdb itself ran the multiplex PCR reads through MiXCR, one entry per CDR3 protein. The sample records around 460,000 distinct CDR3 sequences, approximately 23% being singletons. The receptor was derived from a female donor with Graves disease. The sequencing used peripheral blood mononuclear cells (PBMCs), collected when the disease was refractory, from a patient treated with antithyroid drugs.

The CDR3 nucleotides are TGCAGTGCGCTAGGGACAGGGGCCTACGAGCAGTACTTC. It specifies CSALGTGAYEQYF. The chain uses TRBV20-1 and TRBJ2-7; 10 positions match TRBD1. The CDR3 totals 13 residues. CDR1 and CDR2 from the germline V gene are DFQATT and SNEGSKA (reference sequence). The J segment lost 2 bases and the V segment lost 6 bases, leaving 4 bases of the junction unmatched.